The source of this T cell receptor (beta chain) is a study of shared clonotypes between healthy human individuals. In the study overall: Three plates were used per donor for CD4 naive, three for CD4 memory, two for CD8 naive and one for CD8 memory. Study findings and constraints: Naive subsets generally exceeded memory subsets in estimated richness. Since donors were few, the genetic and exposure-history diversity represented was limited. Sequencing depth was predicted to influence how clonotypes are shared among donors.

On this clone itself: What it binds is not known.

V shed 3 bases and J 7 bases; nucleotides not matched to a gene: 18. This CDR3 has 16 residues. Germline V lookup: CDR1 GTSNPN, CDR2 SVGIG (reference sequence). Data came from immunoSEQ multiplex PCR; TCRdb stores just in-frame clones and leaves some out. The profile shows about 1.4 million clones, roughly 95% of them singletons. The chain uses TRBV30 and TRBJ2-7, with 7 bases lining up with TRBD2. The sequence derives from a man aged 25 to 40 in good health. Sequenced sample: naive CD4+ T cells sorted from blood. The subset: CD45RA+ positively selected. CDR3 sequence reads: CAWSTDLLARTREQYF. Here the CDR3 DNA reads TGTGCCTGGAGCACAGACCTACTAGCGCGAACGCGGGAGCAGTACTTC.